The source of this TCR beta chain is a study of cytomegalovirus exposure and HLA in healthy donors. Study results and caveats: The study flagged some 170 TCR beta chains as cytomegalovirus-associated.

As concerns this clone: No antigen is known for it.

The CDR3 totals 15 residues. From germline, CDR1 is MGHRA and CDR2 YSYEKL. V lost 4 bases to trimming and J lost 3 bases, with 16 bases between them. Repertoires were generated with immunoSEQ multiplex PCR, while TCRdb's copy carries only in-frame clones and drops some. Of 200,000 to 250,000 clones listed, 65% to 85% were seen once; the top ten hold over 12%. The TCR sequence derives from a woman in her 30s in good health and CMV-seropositive. The source material was PBMCs. This rearrangement joins TRBV4-1 to TRBJ2-7; possible D gene TRBD2, 5 bases. The CDR3 spells CASSPTLAELYEQYF. In nucleotides, the CDR3 is TGCGCCAGCAGCCCGACCCTAGCAGAGCTCTACGAGCAGTACTTC.